A single sample is the source of the 15 T cell receptor beta chains below, sequenced in a study of cytomegalovirus exposure and HLA in healthy donors. Primers included in the PCR were 60 Vbeta and 13 Jbeta primers. Repertoires were generated with immunoSEQ multiplex PCR, while TCRdb's copy carries only in-frame clones and drops some. The table shows around 63,000 clones, with around 80% occurring only once. The sequenced sample consisted of PBMCs. The receptors derive from a woman aged 25 to 45 in good health and CMV-seronegative.

V is TRBV6-5 and J is TRBJ1-1, with 9 bases matching TRBD1. Germline V lookup: CDR1 MNHEY, CDR2 SVGAGI. V lost 4 bases and J lost 4; bases outside the gene matches: 4. This CDR3 has 14 residues. The chain's CDR3 is CASSSLQGATEAFF. CDR3 DNA sequence: TGTGCCAGCAGTTCCCTACAGGGGGCCACTGAAGCTTTCTTT.

This clone was detected a few times. This chain links TRBV5-5 with TRBJ1-4; D possibly corresponds to TRBD1 (6 bases). V was trimmed by 4 bases and J by 0 bases, leaving 10 bases between them. CDR3 length: 15 residues. Germline CDR1 and CDR2: SGHKS and YYEKEE (reference sequence). The CDR3 sequence is CASSPRTATNEKLFF. CDR3 sequence (DNA): TGTGCCAGCAGCCCACGGACAGCAACTAATGAAAAACTGTTTTTT.

This clone was picked up one time. The chain combines TRBV6-1 with TRBJ1-2; 8 bases align to TRBD1. V shed 1 base, J shed 4 bases, and the junction held 2 bases outside the gene matches. CDR3 length: 14 amino acids. CDR1 and CDR2 from the germline V gene are MNHNS and SASEGT. The CDR3 DNA is TGTGCCAGCAGTGAAGAACAGGGGGTCTATGGCTACACCTTC. Residues: CASSEEQGVYGYTF.

The chain links TRBV11-3 to TRBJ2-3, with TRBD1 matching over 7 bases. V gave up 5 bases and J gave up 11 bases; unmatched junction bases: 13. CDR1 and CDR2 from the germline V gene are SGHNT and YENEEA. This CDR3 region has 14 residues. Here the CDR3 reads CASSDRIDRVGQYF. The CDR3 nucleotides are TGTGCCAGCAGCGACCGTATAGACAGGGTTGGGCAGTATTTT.

This clone was picked up a small number of times. The chain combines TRBV6-1 with TRBJ1-2; maybe TRBD1 (5 bases). Germline-derived CDR1 and CDR2 are MNHNS and SASEGT. The CDR3 has 14 amino acids. V was pared by 8 bases and J by 3 bases, with 16 bases between. The DNA of the CDR3 is TGTGCCAGCTCCACGGGGGGAAGTGACTATGGCTACACCTTC. Translation: CASSTGGSDYGYTF.

This chain connects TRBV10-3 to TRBJ2-7; 8 nucleotides line up with TRBD1. Germline assignment: CDR1 ENHRY and CDR2 SYGVKD. V gave up 8 bases and J gave up 7 bases; unmatched junction bases: 4. This CDR3 comprises 11 residues. In nucleotides, the CDR3 is TGTGCCATCCAGGGGGCGGGGGAGCAGTACTTC. Protein product: CAIQGAGEQYF.

The chain links TRBV13 to TRBJ2-3; 10 nucleotides line up with TRBD1. This CDR3 is built from 15 residues. V shed 3 bases, J shed 3 bases, and the junction held 3 bases outside the gene matches. Germline CDR1 reads PRHDT; CDR2 reads FYEKMQ (reference sequence). The CDR3 protein is CASSLTGGKTDTQYF. CDR3 in DNA: TGTGCCAGCAGCTTGACAGGGGGCAAAACAGATACGCAGTATTTT.

In its sample, this clone was seen a few times. The chain joins TRBV6-1 to TRBJ2-2, with 8 bases matching TRBD1. Germline V CDR1 and CDR2: MNHNS, SASEGT. The ends lost 6 bases at V and 1 base at J; junction bases unmatched: 4. CDR3 length: 15 residues. CDR3 bases: TGTGCCAGCAGGGAGGGGACAGGGAACACCGGGGAGCTGTTTTTT. Amino acids: CASREGTGNTGELFF.

V is TRBV5-4 and J is TRBJ2-1; D is possibly TRBD2 (5 bases). Germline loops: CDR1 SGHNT, CDR2 YYREEE (reference sequence). The CDR3 is 15 amino acids. V lost 4 bases to trimming and J lost 0 bases, with 11 bases between them. The CDR3 DNA reads TGTGCCAGCAGCCCTCGGGGAAACTCCTACAATGAGCAGTTCTTC. Translating gives CASSPRGNSYNEQFF.

The chain is built from TRBV12-5 and TRBJ2-1; D is uncertain. This CDR3 spans 11 amino acids. Germline values: CDR1 LGHNT, CDR2 FRNRAP. Trimming took off 0 bases at V and 9 bases at J, with 3 bases between the two ends. This CDR3 is CASGLVAEQFF. CDR3 coding DNA: TGTGCTAGTGGTTTGGTAGCTGAGCAGTTCTTC.

This chain uses TRBV7-9 with TRBJ2-1; D possibly corresponds to TRBD2 (5 bases). The ends were cut back, 2 bases at V and 10 bases at J, with 15 bases in the middle. The CDR3 totals 14 residues. Germline lookup yields CDR1 SEHNR and CDR2 FQNEAQ (reference sequence). The CDR3 reads CASSLSASGLEQFF. In nucleotides, the CDR3 is TGTGCCAGCAGCTTATCGGCCTCGGGGTTGGAGCAGTTCTTC.

This clone was counted a few times. This rearrangement joins TRBV11-3 to TRBJ2-2; 8 nucleotides align to TRBD2. J lost 4 bases, V lost 0 bases, and 4 bases had no gene match. The CDR3 consists of 16 residues. Germline V gene data show CDR1 as SGHNT and CDR2 as YENEEA. The CDR3 nucleotides are TGTGCCAGCAGCTTAGAACAGACTAGCGTCACCGGGGAGCTGTTTTTT. This encodes CASSLEQTSVTGELFF. Supplemented by reference TRBV11-3 and TRBJ2-2, the full variable domain reads EAGVVQSPRYKIIEKKQPVAFWCNPISGHNTLYWYLQNLGQGPELLIRYENEEAVDDSQLPKDRFSAERLKGVDSTLKIQPAELGDSAVYLCASSLEQTSVTGELFFGEGSRLTVL.

The chain uses TRBV7-6 and TRBJ2-3; possible D gene TRBD1, 6 bases. The V and J ends lost 3 bases and 5 bases respectively, with 15 bases between them. The CDR3 sequence is 15 residues long. Germline assignment: CDR1 SGHVS and CDR2 FNYEAQ. The CDR3 DNA follows: TGTGCCAGCAGCTTGACAGGTTCGACGAGAGATACGCAGTATTTT. As protein: CASSLTGSTRDTQYF.

J is TRBJ2-1 and V is TRBV6-5, with 9 bases fitting TRBD2. The CDR3 runs to 15 residues. Per the germline V gene, CDR1 is MNHEY and CDR2 is SVGAGI. V lost 7 bases and J lost 9; bases outside the gene matches: 13. This CDR3 is CASTPRGGGVGEQFF. The CDR3 nucleotides are TGTGCCAGCACTCCACGGGGCGGGGGGGTGGGTGAGCAGTTCTTC.

V and J are TRBV19 and TRBJ2-5; D perhaps matches TRBD2 (6 bases). Trimming removed 4 bases from V and 9 bases from J, with 15 bases in between. Germline V gene data show CDR1 as LNHDA and CDR2 as SQIVND (reference sequence). The CDR3 has 13 residues. The CDR3 coding sequence is TGTGCCAGTAGTAGCGGGACGCGGGTGTCCCAGTACTTC. It is translated as CASSSGTRVSQYF.